This TCR beta chain was recorded in a study of cytomegalovirus exposure and HLA in healthy donors. For this clone: As yet, its antigen is unknown.

Study-level findings and limits: As a later analysis showed, a missense DCLRE1C variant was linked to trimming of TCR beta V- and J-genes. Later analysis showed most CMV-associated TCR beta chains appearing HLA-restricted. Highest at DRB1 and lowest at HLA-C, TCR association rates differed among HLA loci in a later analysis. Most TCR sequences were rare, but some public TCRs occurred in many donors.

This CDR3 has 15 residues. The germline V gene has CDR1 SQVTM and CDR2 ANQGSEA. J gave up 2 bases and V 6 bases, and 4 bases lay outside the gene matches. Vbeta (60) and Jbeta (13) primers were used in the PCR. TCRdb's table, derived via immunoSEQ multiplex PCR, lists solely in-frame clones and lacks some. The sample gives roughly 140,000 clones, approximately 72% of which show up once; around 1.5% is in the top ten. The chain links TRBV29-1 to TRBJ2-5, with 15 bases that match TRBD2. The sample was PBMCs. The receptor's source is a man aged 18 to 30 in good health and CMV-seronegative. The CDR3 loop is CSVGLAGGPQETQYF. In DNA, the CDR3 is TGCAGCGTCGGACTAGCGGGAGGGCCACAAGAGACCCAGTACTTC. The whole variable domain, filled in from reference TRBV29-1 and TRBJ2-5, reads SAVISQKPSRDICQRGTSLTIQCQVDSQVTMMFWYRQQPGQSLTLIATANQGSEATYESGFVIDKFPISRPNLTFSTLTVSNMSPEDSSIYLCSVGLAGGPQETQYFGPGTRLLVL.